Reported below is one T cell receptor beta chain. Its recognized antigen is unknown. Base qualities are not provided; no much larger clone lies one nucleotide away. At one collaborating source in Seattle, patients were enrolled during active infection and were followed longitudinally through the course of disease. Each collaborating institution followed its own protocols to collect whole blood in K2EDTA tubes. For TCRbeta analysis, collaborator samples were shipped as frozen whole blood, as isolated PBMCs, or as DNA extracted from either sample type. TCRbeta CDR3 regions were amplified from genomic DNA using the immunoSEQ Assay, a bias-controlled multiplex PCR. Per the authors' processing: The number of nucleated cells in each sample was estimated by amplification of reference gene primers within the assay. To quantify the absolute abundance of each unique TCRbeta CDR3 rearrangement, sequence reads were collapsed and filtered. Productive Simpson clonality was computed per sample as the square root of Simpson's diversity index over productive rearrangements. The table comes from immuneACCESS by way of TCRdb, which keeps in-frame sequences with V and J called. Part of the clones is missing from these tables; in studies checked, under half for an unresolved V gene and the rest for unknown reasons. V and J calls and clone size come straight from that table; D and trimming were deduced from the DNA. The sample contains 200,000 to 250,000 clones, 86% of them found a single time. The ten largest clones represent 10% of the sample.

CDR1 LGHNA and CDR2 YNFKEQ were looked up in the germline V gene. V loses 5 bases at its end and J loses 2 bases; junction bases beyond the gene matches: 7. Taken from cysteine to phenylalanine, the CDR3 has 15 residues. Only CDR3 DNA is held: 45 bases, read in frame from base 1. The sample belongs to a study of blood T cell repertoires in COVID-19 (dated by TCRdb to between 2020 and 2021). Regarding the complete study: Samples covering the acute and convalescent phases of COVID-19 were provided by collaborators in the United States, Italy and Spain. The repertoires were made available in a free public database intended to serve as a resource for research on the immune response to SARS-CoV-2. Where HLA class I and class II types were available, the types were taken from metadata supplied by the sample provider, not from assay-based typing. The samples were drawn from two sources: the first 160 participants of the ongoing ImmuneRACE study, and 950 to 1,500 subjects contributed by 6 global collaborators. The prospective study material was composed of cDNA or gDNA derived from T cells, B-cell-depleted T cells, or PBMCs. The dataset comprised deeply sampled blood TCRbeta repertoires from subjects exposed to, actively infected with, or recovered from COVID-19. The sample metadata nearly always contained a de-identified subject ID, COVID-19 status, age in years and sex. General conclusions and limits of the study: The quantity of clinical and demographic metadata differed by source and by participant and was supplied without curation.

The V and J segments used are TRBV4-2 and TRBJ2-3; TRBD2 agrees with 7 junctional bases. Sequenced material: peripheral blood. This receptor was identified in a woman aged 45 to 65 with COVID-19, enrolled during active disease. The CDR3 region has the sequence CASSFKAGYTDTQYF. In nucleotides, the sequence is TGTGCCAGCAGCTTCAAAGCGGGGTACACAGATACGCAGTATTTT.